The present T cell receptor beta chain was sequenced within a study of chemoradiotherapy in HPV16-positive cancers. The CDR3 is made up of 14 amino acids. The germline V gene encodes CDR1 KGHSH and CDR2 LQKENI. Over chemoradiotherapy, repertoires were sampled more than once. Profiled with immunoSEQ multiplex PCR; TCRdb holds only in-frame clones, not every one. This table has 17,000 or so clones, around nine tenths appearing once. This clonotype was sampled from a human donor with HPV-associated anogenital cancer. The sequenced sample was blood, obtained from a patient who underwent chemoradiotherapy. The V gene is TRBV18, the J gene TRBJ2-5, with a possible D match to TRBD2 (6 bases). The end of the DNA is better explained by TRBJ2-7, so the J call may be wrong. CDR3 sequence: CASSPGRTNYEQYF. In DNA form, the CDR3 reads TGTGCCAGCTCACCAGGGAGGACCAACTACGAGCAGTACTTC.